The 18 T cell receptor beta chains in this list originate from one sample, sequenced in a study of regulatory T cells in long-lasting Graves disease. Stated time point: newly diagnosed GD, antithyroid drugs for less than 3 months. PBMC RNA was the source of the TCR library. For TCR beta, libraries came from iRepertoire HTBI primers and Arm-PCR of CDR3 regions. TCRdb ran MiXCR on the multiplex PCR reads and lists one entry per CDR3 protein. This sample has about 540,000 distinct CDR3 sequences, with approximately 12% found just once. These data were also filed under a second study, of T cells in Graves' hyperthyroidism and ophthalmopathy.

This material consisted of peripheral blood mononuclear cells (PBMCs), taken at new diagnosis, from a patient treated with antithyroid drugs. The receptors were sampled from a man aged 30 to 45 with Graves disease.

This clonotype was seen ten or more times. The chain joins TRBV29-1 to TRBJ2-1; TRBD2 might be the D (6 bases). The CDR3 extends over 17 amino acids. The germline V gene has CDR1 SQVTM and CDR2 ANQGSEA. Trimming took off 2 bases at V and 4 bases at J, with 21 bases between the two ends. The CDR3 sequence: CSVESLAGRGSYNEQFF. For the CDR3, the DNA is TGCAGCGTTGAATCCCTGGCGGGGCGGGGTAGTTACAATGAGCAGTTCTTC.

In this sample, this clonotype turned up many times. The chain recombines TRBV10-2 with TRBJ2-7; TRBD1 matches 7 bases. Germline CDR1 reads WSHSY; CDR2 reads SAAADI. The CDR3 has 14 residues. V dropped 5 bases and J dropped 0; count of bases not matched to a gene: 4. CDR3 bases: TGCGCCAGCAGTTGGGACAGCGCCTCCTACGAGCAGTACTTC. Its protein product is CASSWDSASYEQYF.

The rearrangement joins TRBV11-2 to TRBJ1-1; unclear D gene. Germline V CDR1 and CDR2: SGHAT, FQNNGV. V was pared by 2 bases and J by 7 bases, with 11 bases between. The CDR3 length is 13 residues. This CDR3 reads CASSLYLSGEAFF. In nucleotides, the CDR3 is TGTGCCAGCAGCTTATATCTGTCCGGTGAAGCTTTCTTT.

To note about this clonotype: A much larger clone lies a single base off, so this may be a read error. The chain combines TRBV6-1 with TRBJ2-1; perhaps D is TRBD1 or TRBD2 (5 bases each). Per germline, CDR1 MNHNS and CDR2 SASEGT. The CDR3 sequence is 16 residues long. Deletions cut 3 bases from V and 8 bases from J, with 20 bases between. CDR3 protein: CASSESLGTPPYEQFF. The CDR3 bases are TGTGCCAGCAGTGAGTCGCTTGGGACCCCCCCCTATGAGCAGTTCTTC.

Of note for this clonotype: A single base separates this from a much larger clone, so it may be a read error. This rearrangement joins TRBV20-1 to TRBJ2-1, with 7 bases aligning to TRBD2. Germline V CDR1 and CDR2: DFQATT, SNEGSKA (reference sequence). The CDR3 totals 14 residues. CDR3 bases: TGCAGTGCTAGCTTCGGGGGGTCCTACAATGAGCAGTCCTTC. Translating gives CSASFGGSYNEQSF.

At least ten counts were recorded for this clonotype. The chain has TRBV2 and TRBJ1-1; the D gene is possibly TRBD1 (5 bases). V was cut by 4 bases and J by 4 bases, with 13 bases left in between. CDR1 and CDR2 (germline): SNHLY, FYNNEI. CDR3 length: 14 amino acids. The CDR3 nucleotides are TGTGCCAGCAGTGGAGTCAGGGTTACCACTGAAGCTTTCTTT. Its translation is CASSGVRVTTEAFF.

This clonotype has at least ten counts. The chain carries TRBV27 and TRBJ1-4; D is unresolved. The CDR3 is 15 residues long. V was pared by 7 bases and J by 0 bases, with 12 bases between. Germline V gives CDR1 MNHEY, CDR2 SMNVEV (reference sequence). CDR3 loop: CASKRWIATNEKLFF. CDR3 sequence (DNA): TGTGCCAGCAAGCGATGGATAGCAACTAATGAAAAACTGTTTTTT.

This clonotype was detected many times. The V gene is TRBV11-2, the J gene TRBJ2-7; 7 nucleotides agree with TRBD2. The CDR3 spans 16 residues. V lost 1 base and J lost 2; bases outside the gene matches: 8. Looked up from germline, CDR1 is SGHAT and CDR2 is FQNNGV. CDR3 sequence reads: CASSLVASGPPYEQYF. CDR3 nucleotides: TGTGCCAGCAGCTTAGTCGCTAGCGGACCCCCCTACGAGCAGTACTTC. The full variable domain, rest sourced from reference TRBV11-2 and TRBJ2-7, is EAGVAQSPRYKIIEKRQSVAFWCNPISGHATLYWYQQILGQGPKLLIQFQNNGVVDDSQLPKDRFSAERLKGVDSTLKIQPAKLEDSAVYLCASSLVASGPPYEQYFGPGTRLTVT.

Ten or more counts support this clonotype. V gene TRBV11-2 combines with J gene TRBJ1-2; possible D gene TRBD1, 6 bases. This CDR3 contains 16 residues. The germline CDR1 and CDR2 sequences are SGHAT and FQNNGV. V shed 5 bases and J shed 7 bases, with 23 bases lying between them. In nucleotides, the CDR3 is TGTGCCAGCAGCCCCCAGGAGGGGGTACAGGGATCTGGCTACACCTTC. It codes for CASSPQEGVQGSGYTF. The variable domain in full, completed from reference TRBV11-2 and TRBJ1-2, reads EAGVAQSPRYKIIEKRQSVAFWCNPISGHATLYWYQQILGQGPKLLIQFQNNGVVDDSQLPKDRFSAERLKGVDSTLKIQPAKLEDSAVYLCASSPQEGVQGSGYTFGSGTRLTVV.

The CDR3 is CASSLRGAVSGATYNEQFF. DNA of the CDR3: TGTGCCAGCAGCTTAAGAGGTGCGGTTAGCGGGGCGACCTACAATGAGCAGTTCTTC. This chain uses TRBV7-8 with TRBJ2-1, with TRBD2 matching 8 bases. The CDR3 extends over 19 amino acids. V trimming: 2 bases; J trimming: 2 bases; junction bases outside the gene matches: 14. Germline lookup yields CDR1 SGHVS and CDR2 FQNEAQ.

The chain couples TRBV29-1 to TRBJ2-7; TRBD1 matches 9 bases. The trim removed 6 bases at V and 5 bases at J, leaving 11 bases unmatched. CDR1 SQVTM and CDR2 ANQGSEA come from the germline V gene. The CDR3 has 14 amino acids. CDR3 in DNA: TGCAGCGTCGCTACCGGGACAGGGAGGAACGAGCAGTACTTC. Protein product: CSVATGTGRNEQYF.

The chain links TRBV5-6 to TRBJ2-3; D is perhaps TRBD1 (5 bases). V lost 2 bases, J lost 2 bases, and 12 bases lay in between. The germline V gene encodes CDR1 SGHDT and CDR2 YYEEEE. The CDR3 is 15 residues long. CDR3 region: CASSFDRALTDTQYF. The CDR3 DNA reads as TGTGCCAGCAGCTTCGACAGAGCCCTCACAGATACGCAGTATTTT.

This clonotype was picked up a small number of times. This chain uses TRBV25-1 with TRBJ2-7, with 9 bases fitting TRBD2. The V and J ends lost 5 bases and 2 bases, in that order; junction bases with no gene match: 10. The CDR3 is 16 residues long. Looked up from germline, CDR1 is MGHDK and CDR2 is SYGVNS. The CDR3 loop reads CASSPLKLAGTYEQYF. DNA for the CDR3: TGTGCCAGCAGTCCATTGAAGCTAGCGGGGACCTACGAGCAGTACTTC.

Many counts were recorded for this clonotype. The V and J genes are TRBV12-3 or TRBV12-4 and TRBJ2-3; D may be TRBD2 (6 bases). V was clipped by 6 bases and J by 2 bases, with 21 bases between them. The CDR3 is 17 residues long. CDR3 sequence (DNA): TGTGCCAGCAGATCTCCCTCCGGGGGTCCCCTCACAGATACGCAGTATTTT. This encodes CASRSPSGGPLTDTQYF.

At least ten counts were recorded for this clonotype. The genes are TRBV5-6 and TRBJ1-1, with D maybe TRBD1 (6 bases). In germline, CDR1 is SGHDT, CDR2 YYEEEE. CDR3 size: 17 residues. V was clipped by 0 bases and J by 3 bases, with 18 bases between them. The CDR3 spells CASSLAEGGGADTEAFF. CDR3 DNA sequence: TGTGCCAGCAGCTTGGCAGAGGGAGGGGGGGCGGACACTGAAGCTTTCTTT. Variable domain in full (rest from reference TRBV5-6 and TRBJ1-1): DAGVTQSPTHLIKTRGQQVTLRCSPKSGHDTVSWYQQALGQGPQFIFQYYEEEERQRGNFPDRFSGHQFPNYSSELNVNALLLGDSALYLCASSLAEGGGADTEAFFGQGTRLTVV.

This clonotype was seen many times. The rearrangement joins TRBV30 to TRBJ2-2; D possibly uses TRBD1 or TRBD2 (5 bases each). Trimming removed 2 bases from V and 4 bases from J, with 8 bases in between. The CDR3 runs to 13 residues. Per the germline V gene, CDR1 is GTSNPN and CDR2 is SVGIG (reference sequence). The CDR3 DNA reads TGTGCCTGGAGTCCGGGACCCACCGGGGAGCTGTTTTTT. This codes for CAWSPGPTGELFF.

This clonotype was found many times. A read error may account for a junction end that differs from germline. This rearrangement joins TRBV4-1 to TRBJ2-7; TRBD2 might be the D (6 bases). Germline values: CDR1 MGHRA, CDR2 YSYEKL. This CDR3 is built from 13 residues. CDR3 sequence reads: CASSQGAGYEQYF. CDR3 in DNA: TGTGCCAGCAGCCAGGGAGCGGGCTACGAGCAGTACTTC.

Ten or more counts support this clonotype. The chain uses TRBV20-1 and TRBJ1-1, with D unclear. This CDR3 region has 13 residues. Between the trimmed V and J ends, which lost 5 bases and 7 bases, there was a span of 17 bases. Per germline, CDR1 DFQATT and CDR2 SNEGSKA (reference sequence). The CDR3 DNA follows: TGCAGTGCTCTAGAGACGGGCGGCCTTGAAGCTTTCTTT. It codes for CSALETGGLEAFF.